This paragraph covers one TCR beta chain sequence. Its antigen is currently unknown. Genomic DNA, the template, was used for profiling of the TCR beta VDJ and CDR3. TCRdb independently ran MiXCR on the reads; one entry per CDR3 protein. Of 250,000 to 300,000 distinct CDR3 sequences listed, 55% to 60% are singletons. The data derive from a study of CD8+CD57+ T cells in acquired aplastic anemia. Study results and caveats: Levels of CD8+ Simpson's diversity were not significantly distinct in patients versus controls.

The TCR was taken from a human donor with severe aplastic anemia or a healthy control (not recorded which). Sequenced input: sorted CD4+, CD8+, or CD8+CD57+ T cells (not recorded which) from PBMCs.

The chain's CDR3 is CASSMVRQETQYF. DNA for the CDR3: TGTGCCAGTAGTATGGTTCGGCAAGAGACCCAGTACTTC. The chain uses TRBV19 and TRBJ2-5; D uncertain. The CDR3 has 13 residues. Trimming shortened V by 3 bases and J by 2 bases, and 7 bases separated the two germline ends. CDR1 is LNHDA, CDR2 SQIVND, per germline (reference sequence).